This TCR beta chain was documented in a study of cytomegalovirus exposure and HLA in healthy donors. Overall study results and limits: In a later analysis, V- and J-gene trimming of beta chains associated with a DCLRE1C missense variant, replicated independently.

Germline lookup yields CDR1 SGHNT and CDR2 YENEEA. The CDR3 has 18 residues. Trimming removed 3 bases from V and 3 bases from J, with 20 bases in between. This clone was detected a few times. Its matching antigen is unknown. Primers: 60 Vbeta forward and 13 Jbeta reverse. Original methodology: Roughly 80 million unique TCR beta chains, 9 million to 12 million shared, were counted in a later analysis. Repertoires were generated with immunoSEQ multiplex PCR, while TCRdb's copy carries only in-frame clones and drops some. V and J calls plus clone size are reproduced from that table; the DNA served to infer D and trimming. The sample carries some 200,000 clones, 75% to 85% recorded once.

The specimen was PBMCs. This TCR derives from a woman aged 45-59 years in good health and CMV-seronegative. The chain uses TRBV11-3 and TRBJ2-2; D is uncertain. CDR3 sequence (DNA): TGTGCCAGCAGCTTCCCGGTGAGCGACCCGTCCTACACCGGGGAGCTGTTTTTT. Its translation: CASSFPVSDPSYTGELFF.